One sample yielded the 27 T cell receptor beta chains listed below, sequenced in a study of T cell responses to AZD1222 COVID-19 vaccine. Method: immunoSEQ multiplex PCR; TCRdb's copy keeps in-frame clones and lacks some. The sample carries 70,000 to 95,000 clones, 80% to 95% recorded once. Sequenced material: peripheral blood, taken 28 days after the second AZD1222 dose. These receptors were taken from an adult who received the AZD1222 COVID-19 vaccine.

The chain's CDR3 is CASSSRQGGTEAFF. The DNA of the CDR3 is TGTGCCAGCAGCTCCCGACAGGGAGGGACTGAAGCTTTCTTT. The chain links TRBV7-9 to TRBJ1-1; the match to TRBD1 covers 7 bases. Trimming took 4 bases from V and 5 from J; bases not matched to a gene: 7. The CDR3 spans 14 residues. Germline CDR1 and CDR2: SEHNR and FQNEAQ (reference sequence).

The V gene is TRBV4-1, the J gene TRBJ2-1; no definite D call. The CDR3 covers 15 residues. Trimming took off 0 bases at V and 2 bases at J, with 8 bases between the two ends. Germline lookup yields CDR1 MGHRA and CDR2 YSYEKL. This chain's CDR3 is CASSQDLVTYNEQFF. The DNA of the CDR3 is TGCGCCAGCAGCCAAGACTTGGTTACCTACAATGAGCAGTTCTTC.

V and J are TRBV7-8 and TRBJ1-2; the match to TRBD1 covers 8 bases. Trimming cost V 0 bases and J 8 bases; bases outside gene matches: 2. Germline V gene lookup returns CDR1 SGHVS and CDR2 FQNEAQ. The CDR3 spans 13 residues. CDR3 sequence (DNA): TGTGCCAGCAGCTTAGCCGGGACAGGCGGCTACACCTTC. This gives the protein CASSLAGTGGYTF.

The V call is TRBV27, the J call TRBJ2-1; either TRBD1 or TRBD2 may fit D (7 bases each). Between the trimmed V and J ends, which lost 2 bases and 9 bases, there was a span of 20 bases. The CDR3 runs 16 residues. Looked up from germline, CDR1 is MNHEY and CDR2 is SMNVEV (reference sequence). The CDR3 DNA sequence: TGTGCCAGCAGTTTACCATCAGGGGGGGGGATTGTTGAGCAGTTCTTC. This codes for CASSLPSGGGIVEQFF.

The chain recombines TRBV3-1 (or the pseudogene TRBV3-2) with TRBJ1-5; D not resolved. Germline assignment: CDR1 LGHDT and CDR2 YNNKEL (reference sequence). CDR3 size: 14 residues. Trimming pared 4 bases from V and 0 bases from J, leaving 7 bases between. Written as DNA, the CDR3 is TGTGCCAGCAGCCCTCAGGATAGCAATCAGCCCCAGCATTTT. It is translated as CASSPQDSNQPQHF.

CDR3 region: CASSAGQGNSPLHF. In DNA form, the CDR3 reads TGTGCCAGCTCAGCGGGACAGGGTAATTCACCCCTCCACTTT. The chain employs TRBV18 and TRBJ1-6; 9 bases are shared with TRBD1. V lost 5 bases, J lost 6 bases, and 2 bases stayed unmatched. The germline CDR1 and CDR2 sequences are KGHSH and LQKENI. The CDR3 consists of 14 residues.

The chain employs TRBV15 and TRBJ2-2; D call uncertain. CDR1 and CDR2 from the germline V gene are LNHNV and YYDKDF (reference sequence). Between the trimmed V and J ends, which lost 0 bases and 1 base, there was a span of 3 bases. The CDR3 totals 14 residues. CDR3 sequence: CATSRERNTGELFF. The CDR3, as DNA: TGTGCCACCAGCAGAGAAAGGAACACCGGGGAGCTGTTTTTT.

The CDR3 protein is CASSVAQDRGYGYTF. The CDR3 DNA follows: TGTGCCAGCAGCGTAGCTCAGGACAGGGGTTATGGCTACACCTTC. The rearrangement joins TRBV9 to TRBJ1-2, with 9 bases aligning to TRBD1. This CDR3 comprises 15 residues. Germline V gene sequence: CDR1 SGDLS, CDR2 YYNGEE. V shed 0 bases and J 5 bases; nucleotides not matched to a gene: 5. The complete variable domain, with remaining parts taken from reference TRBV9 and TRBJ1-2, reads DSGVTQTPKHLITATGQRVTLRCSPRSGDLSVYWYQQSLDQGLQFLIQYYNGEERAKGNILERFSAQQFPDLHSELNLSSLELGDSALYFCASSVAQDRGYGYTFGSGTRLTVV.

This rearrangement joins TRBV27 to TRBJ2-7; TRBD2 aligns across 11 bases. The length of the CDR3 is 16 residues. After removal of 6 bases from V and 3 bases from J, the junction contained 10 bases not matched to a gene. CDR1 is MNHEY and CDR2 is SMNVEV in the germline V gene (reference sequence). The CDR3 spells CASSKRGTSGNYEQYF. In DNA form, the CDR3 reads TGTGCCAGCAGCAAAAGGGGGACTAGCGGTAACTACGAGCAGTACTTC.

The chain recombines TRBV3-1 (or the pseudogene TRBV3-2) with TRBJ1-4; D unresolved. Trimming stripped 0 bases from V and 8 bases from J, with 4 bases between. Germline V gives CDR1 LGHDT, CDR2 YNNKEL (reference sequence). The CDR3 runs 12 residues. The CDR3 sequence: CASSQEREKLFF. CDR3 sequence (DNA): TGTGCCAGCAGCCAAGAAAGGGAAAAACTGTTTTTT.

The gene calls are TRBV27 and TRBJ2-1; TRBD2 is a possible D gene (5 bases). V lost 6 bases and J lost 7, with 16 bases in between. Germline V gene sequence: CDR1 MNHEY, CDR2 SMNVEV (reference sequence). This CDR3 spans 14 amino acids. CDR3 loop: CASRNDLTGNEQFF. In DNA, the CDR3 is TGTGCCAGCAGGAACGACTTGACGGGGAATGAGCAGTTCTTC.

CDR3 nucleotide sequence: TGTGCCAGCAGGGAACGTACCTACGAGCAGTACTTC. Protein sequence: CASRERTYEQYF. The chain uses TRBV2 and TRBJ2-7; unclear D gene. Germline CDR1 SNHLY, CDR2 FYNNEI. The germline V and J ends were trimmed by 6 bases and 2 bases, with 8 bases remaining between them. This CDR3 has 12 amino acids.

This chain joins TRBV7-2 and TRBJ2-7; 10 nucleotides line up with TRBD2. Germline trimming cut 5 bases from V and 4 bases from J; bases unmatched to any gene: 8. Germline-derived CDR1 and CDR2 are SGHTA and FQGNSA. The CDR3 is made up of 15 amino acids. CDR3 DNA sequence: TGTGCCAGCAGCATCAGCGGGAGGGCCGGTTACGAGCAGTACTTC. Translated: CASSISGRAGYEQYF.

This chain connects TRBV6-5 to TRBJ2-1; 8 bases match TRBD1. The V and J ends lost 8 bases and 5 bases, in that order; junction bases with no gene match: 11. Germline V gene lookup returns CDR1 MNHEY and CDR2 SVGAGI. This CDR3 is 15 amino acids long. CDR3 sequence: CASLAGQAPNNEQFF. The CDR3 DNA sequence: TGTGCCAGCTTGGCGGGACAGGCCCCTAACAATGAGCAGTTCTTC.

The rearrangement uses TRBV27 and TRBJ2-7, with no clear D. CDR1 and CDR2 (germline): MNHEY, SMNVEV (reference sequence). The CDR3 covers 11 residues. Trimming cost V 5 bases and J 5 bases, with 7 bases left between them. CDR3 protein: CASSTRNEQYF. The CDR3 DNA reads as TGTGCCAGCAGTACTCGGAACGAGCAGTACTTC.

V is TRBV7-9 and J is TRBJ2-7; D not certain. V was clipped by 5 bases and J by 4 bases, with 21 bases between them. Germline loops: CDR1 SEHNR, CDR2 FQNEAQ (reference sequence). This CDR3 is 16 amino acids long. In nucleotides, the CDR3 is TGTGCCAGCAGCGCGTGGTCGACTCCTAGATCGTACGAGCAGTACTTC. Translation: CASSAWSTPRSYEQYF.

In this sample, this clone turned up once. This rearrangement joins TRBV7-2 to TRBJ2-7; 14 bases are shared with TRBD2. CDR1 is SGHTA and CDR2 is FQGNSA in the germline V gene. The CDR3 is 15 residues long. V gave up 4 bases and J gave up 6 bases; unmatched junction bases: 5. CDR3 residues: CASSSGLAGVSEQYF. The DNA of the CDR3 is TGTGCCAGCAGCTCGGGACTAGCGGGAGTTAGCGAGCAGTACTTC.

The V and J genes are TRBV6-6 and TRBJ1-2; TRBD1 matches 9 bases. Trimming cost V 5 bases and J 7 bases; bases outside gene matches: 2. Looked up from germline, CDR1 is MNHNY and CDR2 is SVGAGI (reference sequence). The CDR3 spans 12 residues. Here the CDR3 reads CASSLQGAGYTF. In DNA, the CDR3 is TGTGCCAGCAGTCTACAGGGGGCTGGCTACACCTTC.

The gene calls are TRBV3-1 (or the pseudogene TRBV3-2) and TRBJ2-5, with D perhaps matching TRBD2 (6 bases). The CDR3 runs to 14 residues. Germline-derived CDR1 and CDR2 are LGHDT and YNNKEL (reference sequence). Deletions cut 3 bases from V and 5 bases from J, with 13 bases between. The CDR3 protein is CASSQAEGLETQYF. Written as DNA, the CDR3 is TGTGCCAGCAGCCAGGCGGAGGGTCTGGAGACCCAGTACTTC.

This clone was seen a single time. The rearrangement joins TRBV7-9 to TRBJ2-7; 8 bases are shared with TRBD2. There are 14 residues in the CDR3. Germline CDR1 SEHNR, CDR2 FQNEAQ (reference sequence). V lost 5 bases, J lost 5 bases, and 8 bases stayed unmatched. CDR3 protein: CASSPGLALDEQYF. CDR3 bases: TGTGCCAGCAGCCCCGGACTAGCCCTTGACGAGCAGTACTTC.

The chain carries TRBV3-1 (or the pseudogene TRBV3-2) and TRBJ2-5; D unresolved. V dropped 9 bases and J dropped 1 base, with 12 bases sitting between them. The CDR3 extends over 13 amino acids. Germline CDR1 and CDR2: LGHDT and YNNKEL (reference sequence). The CDR3 is CASAWEGQETQYF. The DNA for the CDR3 is TGTGCCAGTGCTTGGGAAGGCCAAGAGACCCAGTACTTC.

This clone showed up just a few times. This chain joins TRBV11-3 and TRBJ2-1, with 7 nucleotides matching TRBD2. Germline CDR1 is SGHNT and CDR2 is YENEEA. V lost 5 bases to trimming and J lost 9 bases; unmatched junction nucleotides: 7. The CDR3 contains 13 residues. CDR3 amino acids: CASSIGLDGEQFF. CDR3 nucleotide sequence: TGTGCCAGCAGCATCGGACTAGATGGTGAGCAGTTCTTC.

CDR3 protein: CASRPSTGGGVEQFF. The DNA of the CDR3 is TGTGCCAGCAGACCTTCGACAGGCGGAGGGGTTGAGCAGTTCTTC. The chain is built from TRBV27 and TRBJ2-1; the D gene could be TRBD1 or TRBD2 (6 bases each). The CDR3 is made up of 15 amino acids. V was shortened by 6 bases and J by 9 bases, with 21 bases between the two germline ends. Germline CDR1 MNHEY, CDR2 SMNVEV (reference sequence).

This chain uses TRBV3-1 (or the pseudogene TRBV3-2) with TRBJ2-1; D gene ambiguous. CDR3 length equals 16 residues. The germline V gene encodes CDR1 LGHDT and CDR2 YNNKEL (reference sequence). The V end was cut by 0 bases, the J end by 0 bases, with 9 bases between. The CDR3 loop reads CASSQDAASSYNEQFF. CDR3 coding DNA: TGTGCCAGCAGCCAAGATGCGGCAAGCTCCTACAATGAGCAGTTCTTC.

This chain links TRBV4-2 with TRBJ2-1; 9 bases match TRBD2. J gave up 0 bases and V 0 bases, and 12 bases lay outside the gene matches. The CDR3 contains 20 residues. Germline lookup yields CDR1 LGHNA and CDR2 YNFKEQ. For the CDR3, the DNA is TGTGCCAGCAGCCAAGAAGGACTAGCGACTTCAATCCTCTCCTACAATGAGCAGTTCTTC. This encodes CASSQEGLATSILSYNEQFF.

The chain employs TRBV18 and TRBJ1-4; no reliable D call. V lost 1 base to trimming and J lost 8 bases, with 14 bases between them. Germline CDR1 reads KGHSH; CDR2 reads LQKENI. The length of the CDR3 is 15 residues. In DNA form, the CDR3 reads TGTGCCAGCTCACCACAGGGTTGGGTTGGAGAAAAACTGTTTTTT. It encodes CASSPQGWVGEKLFF.

V usage is TRBV5-4 and J usage is TRBJ2-3; D tentatively fits TRBD1 or TRBD2 (5 bases each). This CDR3 contains 13 residues. The germline V gene has CDR1 SGHNT and CDR2 YYREEE (reference sequence). Trimming stripped 0 bases from V and 5 bases from J, with 7 bases between. The CDR3 is CASSLERGDTQYF. CDR3 nucleotide sequence: TGTGCCAGCAGCTTGGAGAGGGGAGATACGCAGTATTTT.